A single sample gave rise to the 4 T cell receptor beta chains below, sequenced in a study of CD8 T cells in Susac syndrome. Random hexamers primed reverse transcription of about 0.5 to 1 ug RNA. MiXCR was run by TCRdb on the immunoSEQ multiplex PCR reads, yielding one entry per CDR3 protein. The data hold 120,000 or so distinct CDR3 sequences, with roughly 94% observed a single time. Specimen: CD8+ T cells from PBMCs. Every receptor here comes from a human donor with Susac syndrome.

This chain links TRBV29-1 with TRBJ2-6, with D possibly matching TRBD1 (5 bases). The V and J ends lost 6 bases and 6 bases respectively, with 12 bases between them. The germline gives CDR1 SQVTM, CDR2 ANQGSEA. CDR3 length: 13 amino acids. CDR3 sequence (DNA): TGCAGCGTCCGACAGTTGGAGGCCAACGTCCTGACTTTC. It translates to CSVRQLEANVLTF.

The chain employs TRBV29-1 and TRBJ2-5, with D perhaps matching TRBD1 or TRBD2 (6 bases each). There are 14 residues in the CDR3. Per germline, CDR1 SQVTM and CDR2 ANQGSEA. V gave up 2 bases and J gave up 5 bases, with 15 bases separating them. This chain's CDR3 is CSVEYTGRWETQYF. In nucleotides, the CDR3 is TGCAGCGTTGAATATACAGGGAGGTGGGAGACCCAGTACTTC. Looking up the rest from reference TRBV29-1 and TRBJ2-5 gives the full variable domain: SAVISQKPSRDICQRGTSLTIQCQVDSQVTMMFWYRQQPGQSLTLIATANQGSEATYESGFVIDKFPISRPNLTFSTLTVSNMSPEDSSIYLCSVEYTGRWETQYFGPGTRLLVL.

CDR3 sequence reads: CASKFRDSNTEAFF. As DNA, the CDR3 is TGTGCCAGCAAATTCCGGGACAGTAACACTGAAGCTTTCTTT. The J gene is TRBJ1-1, the V gene TRBV6-5; 7 nucleotides match TRBD1. The CDR3 length is 14 residues. Germline loops: CDR1 MNHEY, CDR2 SVGAGI. V lost 7 bases, J lost 2 bases, and 7 bases stayed unmatched.

CDR3 residues: CASSFVRNTEAFF. The CDR3 DNA is TGTGCCAGCAGCTTTGTAAGGAACACTGAAGCTTTCTTT. The chain recombines TRBV7-8 with TRBJ1-1, with no clear D. The V and J ends lost 3 bases and 1 base respectively, with 6 bases between them. The germline V gene encodes CDR1 SGHVS and CDR2 FQNEAQ. CDR3 length equals 13 residues.